Listed here are 17 T cell receptor beta chains from one sample, sequenced in a study of shared clonotypes between healthy human individuals. Sequencing used immunoSEQ multiplex PCR; TCRdb keeps in-frame clones, though not all of them. Found here are approximately 2,300,000 clones, 92% of them singletons; the top ten hold around 0.38%. The sequencing sample was made of naive CD4+ T cells from PBMCs. Subset specified: CD45RA+ positively selected. The source is a man younger than 35 in good health. Some clones in this sample may be carry-over from other donors' samples.

V and J are TRBV7-9 and TRBJ2-7, with TRBD1 matching 9 bases. CDR3 length: 15 amino acids. The germline V gene has CDR1 SEHNR and CDR2 FQNEAQ (reference sequence). The J segment lost 5 bases and the V segment lost 5 bases, leaving 10 bases of the junction unmatched. The CDR3 DNA sequence: TGTGCCAGCAGCGAAGTGGGGACAGGGACCCACGAGCAGTACTTC. Residues: CASSEVGTGTHEQYF.

This chain uses TRBV4-2 with TRBJ1-1, with a tentative D call TRBD1 (5 bases). The CDR3 has 17 residues. Germline CDR1 LGHNA, CDR2 YNFKEQ. The V end was cut by 0 bases, the J end by 6 bases, with 20 bases between. The CDR3 spells CASSQDARVGVGPEAFF. CDR3 DNA sequence: TGTGCCAGCAGCCAAGATGCGCGTGTGGGGGTAGGTCCTGAAGCTTTCTTT.

The chain carries TRBV4-1 and TRBJ2-2, with 7 bases matching TRBD1. This CDR3 comprises 16 residues. Germline V lookup: CDR1 MGHRA, CDR2 YSYEKL. Trimming cost V 1 base and J 3 bases; bases outside gene matches: 5. The CDR3 DNA is TGCGCCAGCAGCCAAGGCGACAGGGATTACACCGGGGAGCTGTTTTTT. This codes for CASSQGDRDYTGELFF.

Concerning this clone itself: The sample contains more than one DNA sequence encoding this CDR3. The gene calls are TRBV5-1 and TRBJ2-5; unclear D gene. V lost 4 bases to trimming and J lost 1 base, with 8 bases between them. Germline loops: CDR1 SGHRS, CDR2 YFSETQ. This CDR3 is 13 amino acids long. The CDR3 DNA reads as TGCGCCAGCAGCCTATCCCCCCAAGAGACCCAGTACTTC. Amino acid sequence: CASSLSPQETQYF.

V is TRBV5-1 and J is TRBJ2-2; the match to TRBD2 covers 10 bases. The CDR3 runs 15 residues. V lost 7 bases and J lost 4; bases outside the gene matches: 7. Germline CDR1 is SGHRS and CDR2 is YFSETQ. CDR3 sequence reads: CASHPSGSFTGELFF. In DNA, the CDR3 is TGCGCCAGCCATCCTAGCGGGAGTTTCACCGGGGAGCTGTTTTTT.

The chain has TRBV19 and TRBJ2-7; 7 bases line up with TRBD2. Germline V gene data show CDR1 as LNHDA and CDR2 as SQIVND (reference sequence). Trimming took 0 bases from V and 4 from J; bases not matched to a gene: 3. The CDR3 contains 14 residues. CDR3 in amino acids: CASSIEGGRYEQYF. Here the CDR3 DNA reads TGTGCCAGTAGTATAGAGGGCGGGAGATACGAGCAGTACTTC.

CDR3 in DNA: TGTGCCAGCAGCCCTATCTCTGGAAACACCATATATTTT. Translation: CASSPISGNTIYF. This chain uses TRBV25-1 with TRBJ1-3; D gene ambiguous. Germline V lookup: CDR1 MGHDK, CDR2 SYGVNS. The length of the CDR3 is 13 residues. With 6 bases removed from V and 0 bases from J, the gap between germline ends came to 6 bases. The full variable domain, completed using reference TRBV25-1 and TRBJ1-3, is EADIYQTPRYLVIGTGKKITLECSQTMGHDKMYWYQQDPGMELHLIHYSYGVNSTEKGDLSSESTVSRIRTEHFPLTLESARPSHTSQYLCASSPISGNTIYFGEGSWLTVV.

V and J are TRBV6-5 and TRBJ1-6; 8 bases are a match to TRBD1. CDR3 length: 15 residues. The V gene's germline CDR1 is MNHEY and CDR2 SVGAGI. After removal of 0 bases from V and 10 bases from J, the junction contained 5 bases not matched to a gene. CDR3 DNA sequence: TGTGCCAGCAGTTACTCGGGGACAGGAGACTCACCCCTCCACTTT. This translates into CASSYSGTGDSPLHF.

V and J are TRBV5-6 and TRBJ1-4; D remains ambiguous. Trimming cost V 0 bases and J 7 bases, with 10 bases left between them. Germline V gene lookup returns CDR1 SGHDT and CDR2 YYEEEE. The CDR3 spans 14 residues. The CDR3 coding sequence is TGTGCCAGCAGCTTGGGACACGAGGGTGAAAAACTGTTTTTT. Protein sequence: CASSLGHEGEKLFF.

The gene calls are TRBV2 and TRBJ2-7, with unresolved D. V was pared by 6 bases and J by 3 bases, with 12 bases between. This CDR3 has 13 amino acids. Germline CDR1 SNHLY, CDR2 FYNNEI. The CDR3 protein is CASSNTGYYEQYF. The CDR3 DNA sequence: TGTGCCAGCAGCAACACCGGATACTACGAGCAGTACTTC.

This chain links TRBV28 with TRBJ2-7, with 8 bases fitting TRBD2. The CDR3 has 17 amino acids. J lost 2 bases, V lost 4 bases, and 13 bases had no gene match. The germline V gene has CDR1 MDHEN and CDR2 SYDVKM. CDR3 in amino acids: CASSSALGGRSPYEQYF. CDR3 coding DNA: TGTGCCAGCAGTTCCGCACTTGGCGGGAGGTCGCCCTACGAGCAGTACTTC.

The chain has TRBV5-1 and TRBJ1-1, with 7 bases that match TRBD1. The CDR3 covers 15 residues. Germline CDR1 is SGHRS and CDR2 is YFSETQ. Trimming removed 4 bases from V and 4 bases from J; junction bases left unmatched: 10. CDR3: CASSKGGGGVTEAFF. Written as DNA, the CDR3 is TGCGCCAGCAGCAAAGGGGGCGGTGGGGTCACTGAAGCTTTCTTT.

The CDR3 loop is CASNINPYGYTF. CDR3 DNA: TGTGCCAGCAATATAAACCCCTATGGCTACACCTTC. The chain is built from TRBV28 and TRBJ1-2; D gene uncertain. V gave up 7 bases and J gave up 4 bases, with 10 bases separating them. The CDR3 has 12 residues. Germline V gene sequence: CDR1 MDHEN, CDR2 SYDVKM.

This clone was seen once. The chain recombines TRBV28 with TRBJ1-5, with D hard to call. The V and J ends lost 1 base and 5 bases respectively, with 9 bases between them. Germline V gene sequence: CDR1 MDHEN, CDR2 SYDVKM. The CDR3 spans 14 residues. The CDR3 DNA sequence: TGTGCCAGCAGTTTATTACAGCCTCATCAGCCCCAGCATTTT. It encodes CASSLLQPHQPQHF.

This sequence joins TRBV7-2 and TRBJ2-1; D unclear. Trimming pared 1 base from V and 3 bases from J, leaving 10 bases between. Per germline, CDR1 SGHTA and CDR2 FQGNSA. The length of the CDR3 is 15 residues. CDR3: CASSLGPLIYNEQFF. CDR3 DNA: TGTGCCAGCAGCTTAGGACCGCTTATCTACAATGAGCAGTTCTTC.

The V and J genes are TRBV7-9 and TRBJ1-2, with no clear D. V was pared by 1 base and J by 13 bases, with 13 bases between. This CDR3 comprises 12 residues. Germline assignment: CDR1 SEHNR and CDR2 FQNEAQ (reference sequence). The CDR3 here is CASSLGDTVCTF. Written as DNA, the CDR3 is TGTGCCAGCAGCTTAGGTGACACTGTCTGCACCTTC.

A few counts support this clone. The chain joins TRBV4-2 to TRBJ1-5; no definite D call. Trimming shortened V by 0 bases and J by 0 bases, and 9 bases separated the two germline ends. The germline CDR1 and CDR2 sequences are LGHNA and YNFKEQ. The length of the CDR3 is 16 residues. The CDR3 here is CASSQEMKVSNQPQHF. CDR3 in DNA: TGTGCCAGCAGCCAAGAGATGAAGGTTAGCAATCAGCCCCAGCATTTT.